This TCR beta chain was sequenced during a study of control samples from healthy donors and cancer patients. Libraries were prepared by immunoSEQ multiplex PCR; TCRdb keeps only in-frame clonotypes and omits some of them. The data contain about 41,000 clones, 90% to 95% of them seen just once; the ten biggest clones take up approximately 24%. The CDR3 runs 14 residues. CDR1 SNHLY and CDR2 FYNNEI come from the germline V gene. V was clipped by 7 bases and J by 3 bases, with 13 bases between them. Sequenced sample: blood. The sequence was obtained from a man aged 60 to 75 in good health. V is TRBV2 and J is TRBJ1-5; a weak D match, TRBD1 (5 bases). The CDR3 region is CASTEQALNQPQHF. The CDR3 DNA reads as TGTGCCAGCACGGAACAGGCACTCAATCAGCCCCAGCATTTT.